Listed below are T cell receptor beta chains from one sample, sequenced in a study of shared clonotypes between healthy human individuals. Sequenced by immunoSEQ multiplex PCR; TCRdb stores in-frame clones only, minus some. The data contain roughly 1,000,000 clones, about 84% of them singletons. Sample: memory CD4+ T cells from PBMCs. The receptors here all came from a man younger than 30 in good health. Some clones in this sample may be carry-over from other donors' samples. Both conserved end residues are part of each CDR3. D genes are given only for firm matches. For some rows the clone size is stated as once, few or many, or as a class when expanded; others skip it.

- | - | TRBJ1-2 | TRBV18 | CASSPAAEMRYGYTF | TGTGCCAGCTCACCTGCGGCGGAAATGAGATATGGCTACACCTTC
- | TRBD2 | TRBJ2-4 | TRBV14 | CASSQLAGAIQYF | TGTGCCAGCAGCCAACTAGCGGGAGCTATTCAGTACTTC
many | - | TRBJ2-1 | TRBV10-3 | CAISPDSYNEQFF | TGTGCCATCAGTCCGGACAGCTACAATGAGCAGTTCTTC
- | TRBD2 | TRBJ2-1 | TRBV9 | CASSFSAGGSNEQFF | TGTGCCAGCAGCTTCTCAGCGGGAGGAAGCAATGAGCAGTTCTTC
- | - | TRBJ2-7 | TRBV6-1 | CASSESLVGLLEQYF | TGTGCCAGCAGTGAATCGTTGGTGGGGTTGCTCGAGCAGTACTTC
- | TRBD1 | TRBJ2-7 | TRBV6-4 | CASILQAPTGTGRGQYF | TGTGCCAGCATCCTCCAGGCACCTACCGGGACAGGGAGGGGGCAGTACTTC
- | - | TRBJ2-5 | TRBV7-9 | CASSLAVTETQYF | TGTGCCAGCAGCTTAGCGGTCACAGAGACCCAGTACTTC
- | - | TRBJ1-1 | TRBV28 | CASTPLLTEAFF | TGTGCCAGCACCCCTCTTCTAACTGAAGCTTTCTTT
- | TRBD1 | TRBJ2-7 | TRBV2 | CASSGGDRPYEQYF | TGTGCCAGCAGTGGAGGGGACAGGCCCTACGAGCAGTACTTC
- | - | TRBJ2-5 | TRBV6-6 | CASKKEGETQYF | TGTGCCAGCAAGAAAGAAGGGGAGACCCAGTACTTC
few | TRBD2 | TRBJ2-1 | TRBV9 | CASSPLPTSGPYNEQFF | TGTGCCAGCAGCCCCCTCCCAACTAGCGGGCCTTACAATGAGCAGTTCTTC
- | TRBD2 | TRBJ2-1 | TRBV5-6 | CASSGKREGIYNEQFF | TGTGCCAGCAGCGGGAAGCGGGAGGGCATTTACAATGAGCAGTTCTTC
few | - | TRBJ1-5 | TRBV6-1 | CASSLGSQPQHF | TGTGCCAGCTCCCTCGGGAGCCAGCCCCAGCATTTT
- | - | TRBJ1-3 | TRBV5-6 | CASSLGPGAYGNTIYF | TGTGCCAGCAGCTTAGGCCCGGGGGCGTACGGAAACACCATATATTTT
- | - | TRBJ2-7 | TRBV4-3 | CASSQGPGVGSYEQYF | TGCGCCAGCAGCCAAGGCCCAGGGGTTGGGTCCTACGAGCAGTACTTC
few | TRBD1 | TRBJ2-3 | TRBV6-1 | CASSEYFRDSRRYTDTQYF | TGTGCCAGCAGTGAATATTTTCGGGACAGCAGGCGGTACACAGATACGCAGTATTTT
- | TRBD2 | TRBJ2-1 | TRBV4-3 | CASSQVASGRNEQFF | TGCGCCAGCAGCCAAGTAGCGAGCGGGAGGAATGAGCAGTTCTTC
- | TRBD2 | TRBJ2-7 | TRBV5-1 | CASRALAGVHEQYF | TGCGCCAGCAGAGCTCTAGCGGGAGTCCACGAGCAGTACTTC
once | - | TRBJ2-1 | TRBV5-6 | CASSRKLGSIYNEQFF | TGTGCCAGCAGCCGGAAACTGGGGTCTATCTACAATGAGCAGTTCTTC
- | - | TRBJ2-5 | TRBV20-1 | CSAPNVKTQYF | TGCAGTGCTCCCAATGTAAAGACCCAGTACTTC
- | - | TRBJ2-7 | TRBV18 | CASSPALRGSSYEQYF | TGTGCCAGCTCACCGGCGTTGCGGGGAAGCTCCTACGAGCAGTACTTC
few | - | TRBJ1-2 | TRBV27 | CASSTTAALMGYTF | TGTGCCAGCAGTACGACGGCCGCTCTTATGGGCTACACCTTC
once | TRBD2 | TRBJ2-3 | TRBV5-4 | CASSLYGLAGADTQYF | TGTGCCAGCAGCTTGTACGGTCTAGCGGGAGCAGATACGCAGTATTTT
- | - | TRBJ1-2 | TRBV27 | CASSSGGGLLTAGYTF | TGTGCCAGCAGTTCTGGGGGTGGCTTATTAACGGCTGGCTACACCTTC
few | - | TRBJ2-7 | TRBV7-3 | CASSTTGTSANEQYF | TGTGCCAGCAGCACCACCGGGACATCAGCAAACGAGCAGTACTTC
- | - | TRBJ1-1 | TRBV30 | CAWSTPGVRDRAFF | TGTGCCTGGAGTACACCGGGTGTCAGGGATCGAGCTTTCTTT
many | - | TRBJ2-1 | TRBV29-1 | CSVDAPAEQFF | TGCAGCGTTGATGCCCCGGCCGAGCAGTTCTTC
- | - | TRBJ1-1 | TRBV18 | CASSTTGSDTEAFF | TGTGCCAGCTCAACAACAGGGTCGGACACTGAAGCTTTCTTT
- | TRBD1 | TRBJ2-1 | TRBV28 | CASSPPAVRGQQFF | TGTGCCAGCAGCCCCCCGGCAGTCAGGGGGCAGCAGTTCTTC
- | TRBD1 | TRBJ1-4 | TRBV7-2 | CASSLATGMANEKLFF | TGTGCCAGCAGCTTAGCGACAGGGATGGCTAATGAAAAACTGTTTTTT
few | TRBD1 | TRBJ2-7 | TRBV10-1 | CARPGTGGPYEQYF | TGCGCCAGACCCGGGACAGGGGGCCCCTACGAGCAGTACTTC
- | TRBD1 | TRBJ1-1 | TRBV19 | CASSNWRTGGSTEAFF | TGTGCCAGTAGTAATTGGAGGACAGGGGGCTCGACTGAAGCTTTCTTT
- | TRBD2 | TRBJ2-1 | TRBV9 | CASSIAGASYNEQFF | TGTGCCAGCAGTATAGCGGGAGCATCGTACAATGAGCAGTTCTTC
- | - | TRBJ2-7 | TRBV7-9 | CASSTGTYEQYF | TGTGCCAGCAGCACGGGGACCTACGAGCAGTACTTC
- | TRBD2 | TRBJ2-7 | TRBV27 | CASSKLAGNSYEQYF | TGTGCCAGCAGTAAACTAGCGGGTAACTCCTACGAGCAGTACTTC
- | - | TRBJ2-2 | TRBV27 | CASLYLSTGELFF | TGTGCCAGCTTGTACCTCTCCACCGGGGAGCTGTTTTTT
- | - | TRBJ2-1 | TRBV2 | CASSEEADNEQFF | TGTGCCAGCAGTGAAGAGGCCGACAATGAGCAGTTCTTC
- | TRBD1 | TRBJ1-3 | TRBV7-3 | CASSPTGGAGNTIYF | TGTGCCAGCAGCCCTACAGGGGGCGCCGGAAACACCATATATTTT
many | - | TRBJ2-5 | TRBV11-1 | CASSLYTSPQETQYF | TGTGCCAGCAGCTTGTATACTAGTCCCCAAGAGACCCAGTACTTC
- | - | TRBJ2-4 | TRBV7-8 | CASSLARSGLAKNIQYF | TGTGCCAGCAGCTTAGCCAGGAGCGGACTAGCCAAAAACATTCAGTACTTC
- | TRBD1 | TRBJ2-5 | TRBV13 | CASSLGGTGGWETQYF | TGTGCCAGCAGCTTAGGGGGGACAGGGGGCTGGGAGACCCAGTACTTC
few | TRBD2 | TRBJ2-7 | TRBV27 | CASSSAGGHAVRTMEQYF | TGTGCCAGCAGTTCAGCGGGAGGGCACGCGGTGCGGACAATGGAGCAGTACTTC
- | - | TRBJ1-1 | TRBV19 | CASSIPVWNTEAFF | TGTGCCAGTAGTATTCCTGTGTGGAACACTGAAGCTTTCTTT
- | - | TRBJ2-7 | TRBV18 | CASSPRAGARDEQYF | TGTGCCAGCTCACCACGGGCGGGGGCTCGGGACGAGCAGTACTTC
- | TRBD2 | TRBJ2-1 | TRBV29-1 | CSVELGLADSYNEQFF | TGCAGCGTTGAACTGGGGCTAGCGGACTCCTACAATGAGCAGTTCTTC
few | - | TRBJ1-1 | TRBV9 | CASRSLNTEAFF | TGTGCCAGCAGGTCCCTGAACACTGAAGCTTTCTTT
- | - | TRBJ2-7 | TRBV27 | CASSSTVPWKYEQYF | TGTGCCAGCAGTTCTACGGTCCCATGGAAGTACGAGCAGTACTTC
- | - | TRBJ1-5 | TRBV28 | CASSFSEGFGGSQPQHF | TGTGCCAGCAGTTTCAGTGAGGGGTTTGGGGGCTCCCAGCCCCAGCATTTT
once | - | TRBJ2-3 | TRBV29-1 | CSVEGGTDTQYF | TGCAGCGTTGAAGGTGGCACAGATACGCAGTATTTT
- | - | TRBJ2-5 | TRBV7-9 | CASSFVASGETQYF | TGTGCCAGCAGCTTCGTAGCGTCGGGGGAGACCCAGTACTTC
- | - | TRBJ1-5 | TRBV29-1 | CSVGWGWGQPQHF | TGCAGCGTTGGCTGGGGCTGGGGGCAGCCCCAGCATTTT
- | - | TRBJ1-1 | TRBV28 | CASSLGVTEAFF | TGTGCCAGCAGTCTGGGCGTTACTGAAGCTTTCTTT
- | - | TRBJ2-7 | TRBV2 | CASSEQRHNSYEQYF | TGTGCCAGCAGTGAACAAAGGCATAACTCCTACGAGCAGTACTTC
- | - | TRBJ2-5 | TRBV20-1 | CSAIFQETQYF | TGCAGTGCTATTTTTCAAGAGACCCAGTACTTC